This entry lists 20 T cell receptor beta chains sequenced from one sample in a study of Ad26.COV2.S vaccination and SARS-CoV-2 variants. Treatment given: approximately 18 received Ad26.COV2.S at low or high dose, single or two shots; about five received placebo; per-sample allocation not given. All samples were drawn on day 63, counting from the first vaccine or placebo injection. Measured with immunoSEQ multiplex PCR; TCRdb has only the in-frame clones, and not every one. The repertoire consists of fewer than 400,000 clones, with over 75% occurring once and the leading ten covering around 2%. The specimen comprised peripheral blood, sampled in a trial of Ad26.COV2.S vaccine versus placebo. The receptor set was obtained from a person between 18 and 59 years old who received the Ad26.COV2.S COVID-19 vaccine or a placebo.

The chain uses TRBV11-1 and TRBJ2-7; weak D call: TRBD2 (5 bases). Trimming left V 2 bases short and J 5 bases short, with 10 bases between. CDR3 length: 13 amino acids. Germline values: CDR1 SGHAT, CDR2 FQDESV (reference sequence). The CDR3 DNA is TGTGCCAGCAGCTTACGATTCGGGGACGAGCAGTACTTC. It translates to CASSLRFGDEQYF.

The chain links TRBV5-1 to TRBJ1-1; maybe TRBD1 (6 bases). V dropped 4 bases and J dropped 7 bases, with 14 bases sitting between them. The V gene's germline CDR1 is SGHRS and CDR2 YFSETQ. The CDR3 is 13 residues long. CDR3 nucleotide sequence: TGCGCCAGCAGCACCGGACAGATCGGTGAAGCTTTCTTT. Amino acids: CASSTGQIGEAFF.

The chain couples TRBV29-1 to TRBJ2-3; 9 positions match TRBD2. The CDR3 is 13 amino acids. With V trimmed by 3 bases and J by 4 bases, 2 bases remained unmatched. CDR1 is SQVTM and CDR2 is ANQGSEA in the germline V gene. In DNA, the CDR3 is TGCAGCGTTGATCTAGCGGGGTCAGATACGCAGTATTTT. Its translation is CSVDLAGSDTQYF.

This chain connects TRBV19 to TRBJ1-1; D is undetermined. This CDR3 comprises 13 residues. Germline CDR1 reads LNHDA; CDR2 reads SQIVND (reference sequence). Trimming pared 8 bases from V and 5 bases from J, leaving 15 bases between. CDR3 bases: TGTGCCAGTCGCCCCGAAATCAGAACTGAAGCTTTCTTT. Its translation: CASRPEIRTEAFF.

Remarks on this clone: Distinct nucleotide sequences in the sample also encode this CDR3. CDR3 bases: TGTGCCAGCAGCTTTCAGGGTCGTGGGACTGAAGCTTTCTTT. Translating gives CASSFQGRGTEAFF. The V gene is TRBV5-6, the J gene TRBJ1-1; D is perhaps TRBD1 (5 bases). V lost 2 bases and J lost 5, with 13 bases in between. This CDR3 comprises 14 residues. The germline V gene has CDR1 SGHDT and CDR2 YYEEEE.

This rearrangement joins TRBV2 to TRBJ2-3; TRBD2 matches 8 bases. Germline values: CDR1 SNHLY, CDR2 FYNNEI. The CDR3 is made up of 18 amino acids. The J segment lost 1 base and the V segment lost 2 bases, leaving 11 bases of the junction unmatched. The CDR3 DNA reads as TGTGCCAGCAGTGAACCCGGGAGCGGGAGTCAGGGCACAGATACGCAGTATTTT. It is translated as CASSEPGSGSQGTDTQYF.

This rearrangement joins TRBV2 to TRBJ2-1; D might be TRBD2 (6 bases). The CDR3 runs 14 residues. The germline gives CDR1 SNHLY, CDR2 FYNNEI. The ends were cut back, 3 bases at V and 4 bases at J, with 10 bases in the middle. The chain's CDR3 is CASSDVAVYNEQFF. The CDR3 DNA reads as TGTGCCAGCAGTGATGTAGCGGTATACAATGAGCAGTTCTTC.

V gene TRBV28 combines with J gene TRBJ2-7, with D perhaps given as TRBD1 or TRBD2 (7 bases each). The CDR3 is made up of 14 amino acids. V lost 6 bases and J lost 11, with 23 bases in between. Germline CDR1 and CDR2: MDHEN and SYDVKM. CDR3 DNA sequence: TGTGCCAGCAGCTTCCCAGGGGGGGTGGGTAGTAAGTACTTC. Its translation: CASSFPGGVGSKYF.

V gene TRBV28 combines with J gene TRBJ2-7, with D maybe TRBD2 (5 bases). Trimming stripped 6 bases from V and 3 bases from J, with 12 bases between. The CDR3 is 13 amino acids. Germline lookup yields CDR1 MDHEN and CDR2 SYDVKM. DNA of the CDR3: TGTGCCAGCAGCGCGTCAGGAGGCTACGAGCAGTACTTC. As protein: CASSASGGYEQYF.

This sequence joins TRBV9 and TRBJ2-5; no definite D call. Trimming stripped 0 bases from V and 3 bases from J, with 6 bases between. In germline, CDR1 is SGDLS, CDR2 YYNGEE. This CDR3 has 13 residues. The CDR3 region has the DNA TGTGCCAGCAGCGTAGGGTCAGAAGAGACCCAGTACTTC. Translated: CASSVGSEETQYF.

This chain links TRBV3-1 (or the pseudogene TRBV3-2) with TRBJ1-1; maybe TRBD1 (6 bases). V lost 5 bases and J 5 bases, leaving 12 bases between the germline ends. This CDR3 has 13 amino acids. Per germline, CDR1 LGHDT and CDR2 YNNKEL (reference sequence). CDR3: CASSAYRDTEAFF. CDR3 nucleotide sequence: TGTGCCAGCAGCGCTTACAGGGATACTGAAGCTTTCTTT.

The genes are TRBV2 and TRBJ1-1, with 8 bases fitting TRBD1. V lost 6 bases to trimming and J lost 5 bases; unmatched junction nucleotides: 8. The CDR3 length is 14 residues. Looked up from germline, CDR1 is SNHLY and CDR2 is FYNNEI. The CDR3 loop is CASSHRGVLTEAFF. The CDR3 coding sequence is TGTGCCAGCAGCCACAGGGGGGTGTTAACTGAAGCTTTCTTT.

To note about this clone: Other DNA sequences within the sample encode an identical CDR3. This chain connects TRBV5-5 to TRBJ1-1, with D possibly being TRBD1 (6 bases). This CDR3 has 13 residues. CDR1 is SGHKS, CDR2 YYEKEE, per germline (reference sequence). Trimming removed 3 bases at V and 1 base at J, with 7 bases between. This CDR3 reads CASSSQGNTEAFF. The CDR3 DNA follows: TGTGCCAGCAGCTCACAGGGGAACACTGAAGCTTTCTTT.

V gene TRBV5-4 combines with J gene TRBJ2-7, with 11 bases fitting TRBD2. Looked up from germline, CDR1 is SGHNT and CDR2 is YYREEE (reference sequence). V trimming: 4 bases; J trimming: 2 bases; junction bases outside the gene matches: 8. This CDR3 has 16 residues. This CDR3 reads CASSPRGTSGTYEQYF. As DNA, the CDR3 is TGTGCCAGCAGCCCCCGTGGGACTAGCGGTACCTACGAGCAGTACTTC.

The genes are TRBV5-4 and TRBJ2-1; TRBD2 might be the D (6 bases). V lost 10 bases, J lost 5 bases, and 22 bases lay in between. Looked up from germline, CDR1 is SGHNT and CDR2 is YYREEE (reference sequence). This CDR3 contains 15 residues. In DNA form, the CDR3 reads TGTGCCGCAGCCGATGGGGGGATTAGAGACAATGAGCAGTTCTTC. Residues: CAAADGGIRDNEQFF.

The rearrangement joins TRBV28 to TRBJ1-5; D remains unclear. Germline values: CDR1 MDHEN, CDR2 SYDVKM. Trimming took 9 bases from V and 6 from J, leaving 12 bases between them. This CDR3 is built from 12 residues. The CDR3 loop is CASIRAPQPQHF. The CDR3 region has the DNA TGTGCCAGTATTAGAGCACCTCAGCCCCAGCATTTT.

The rearrangement joins TRBV7-3 to TRBJ2-1; the D gene is possibly TRBD2 (6 bases). With 1 base removed from V and 6 bases from J, the gap between germline ends came to 13 bases. CDR3 size: 15 residues. Germline V lookup: CDR1 SGHTA, CDR2 FQGTGA. CDR3 protein: CASSLRASELNEQFF. CDR3 in DNA: TGTGCCAGCAGCTTAAGGGCTAGCGAACTCAATGAGCAGTTCTTC.

The V gene is TRBV12-3 or TRBV12-4, the J gene TRBJ2-3, with D hard to call. V dropped 2 bases and J dropped 5 bases, with 5 bases sitting between them. This CDR3 contains 12 residues. CDR3 residues: CASSLSEDTQYF. The CDR3 DNA reads TGTGCCAGCAGTTTAAGCGAAGATACGCAGTATTTT.

The gene calls are TRBV5-1 and TRBJ2-1, with D perhaps matching TRBD1 (6 bases). With 4 bases removed from V and 4 bases from J, the gap between germline ends came to 9 bases. This CDR3 is built from 13 residues. Germline lookup yields CDR1 SGHRS and CDR2 YFSETQ. In nucleotides, the CDR3 is TGCGCCAGCAGCGGAGGACAGTACAATGAGCAGTTCTTC. Amino acids: CASSGGQYNEQFF.

V gene TRBV7-3 combines with J gene TRBJ2-2, with 12 bases aligning to TRBD2. Germline V gene sequence: CDR1 SGHTA, CDR2 FQGTGA. This CDR3 contains 15 residues. J gave up 8 bases and V 5 bases, and 6 bases lay outside the gene matches. CDR3 sequence (DNA): TGTGCCAGCAGCCCCCTAGCGGGAGGGCCGGGGGAGCTGTTTTTT. It encodes CASSPLAGGPGELFF.